Described below is a single TCR beta chain sequence and its context. This sample is part of a study of cytomegalovirus exposure and HLA in healthy donors. The data were produced by immunoSEQ multiplex PCR, yet TCRdb's version contains in-frame clones alone and is incomplete. Here the sample spans 230,000 or so clones, around 90% being singletons. This CDR3 is 15 amino acids long. V lost 1 base to trimming and J lost 2 bases; unmatched junction nucleotides: 5. Germline V lookup: CDR1 MNHEY, CDR2 SMNVEV (reference sequence). The chain carries TRBV27 and TRBJ2-7; 7 bases map to TRBD2. This clonotype originated in a woman under 30 in good health and CMV-seronegative. Source material: PBMCs. In DNA, the CDR3 is TGTGCCAGCAGTTTATATGGGGCGGGGGCCTACGAGCAGTACTTC. It yields the protein CASSLYGAGAYEQYF.